The 8 T cell receptor beta chains given below trace back to one sample, sequenced in a study of cytomegalovirus exposure and HLA in healthy donors. The PCR made use of 60 Vbeta and 13 Jbeta primers. This table comes from immunoSEQ multiplex PCR, and its TCRdb copy is limited to in-frame clones, with some not included. The table includes about 63,000 clones, about 72% detected once. Source material: PBMCs. These receptor sequences come from a man aged 50 to 60 in good health and CMV-seropositive.

J is TRBJ1-1 and V is TRBV7-3, with TRBD1 identical over 10 bases. With V trimmed by 1 base and J by 0 bases, 8 bases remained unmatched. The CDR3 spans 18 residues. Germline loops: CDR1 SGHTA, CDR2 FQGTGA. This CDR3 is CASSLRSGTGALNTEAFF. The CDR3 DNA reads TGTGCCAGCAGCTTAAGGTCAGGGACAGGGGCCCTGAACACTGAAGCTTTCTTT. The full variable domain, in which reference TRBV7-3 and TRBJ1-1 provide the parts outside the CDR3, is GAGVSQTPSNKVTEKGKYVELRCDPISGHTALYWYRQSLGQGPEFLIYFQGTGAADDSGLPNDRFFAVRPEGSVSTLKIQRTERGDSAVYLCASSLRSGTGALNTEAFFGQGTRLTVV.

The chain joins TRBV6-7 to TRBJ2-5; 11 positions match TRBD2. TRBV6-7 is flagged as an ORF with uncertain function. The CDR3 runs 15 residues. With V trimmed by 5 bases and J by 2 bases, 4 bases remained unmatched. The CDR3 DNA follows: TGTGCCAGCAGTGGGACTAGCGGAGAACAAGAGACCCAGTACTTC. It encodes CASSGTSGEQETQYF.

This clone was detected a few times. This chain connects TRBV9 to TRBJ2-2, with TRBD2 identical over 13 bases. Germline loops: CDR1 SGDLS, CDR2 YYNGEE. There are 18 residues in the CDR3. After removal of 3 bases from V and 4 bases from J, the junction contained 9 bases not matched to a gene. This chain's CDR3 is CASSALTSGRISTGELFF. The CDR3 nucleotides are TGTGCCAGCAGCGCCCTGACTAGCGGGAGGATTAGCACCGGGGAGCTGTTTTTT.

J is TRBJ2-1 and V is TRBV29-1; 9 bases match TRBD2. CDR1 is SQVTM, CDR2 ANQGSEA, per germline. The CDR3 covers 14 residues. Unmatched junction bases numbered 8, after V lost 4 bases and J lost 7 bases. CDR3 sequence (DNA): TGCAGCGTTGGTCCGCGCGGGAGGGGTAATGAGCAGTTCTTC. Protein: CSVGPRGRGNEQFF.

The V and J genes are TRBV30 and TRBJ2-3; 7 bases are a match to TRBD1. This CDR3 has 15 residues. The ends lost 6 bases at V and 4 bases at J; junction bases unmatched: 13. From germline, CDR1 is GTSNPN and CDR2 SVGIG (reference sequence). CDR3: CACGQDPTIADTQYF. The DNA for the CDR3 is TGTGCCTGCGGACAGGACCCTACCATAGCAGATACGCAGTATTTT.

This clone was counted at least ten times. The rearrangement links TRBV19 to TRBJ1-1, with 10 positions matching TRBD1. Per germline, CDR1 LNHDA and CDR2 SQIVND (reference sequence). With 8 bases clipped from V and 2 bases from J, the junction kept 5 bases outside the gene matches. The CDR3 is 14 amino acids. The CDR3 spells CASFRDRGNTEAFF. CDR3 DNA: TGTGCCAGTTTCCGGGACAGGGGAAACACTGAAGCTTTCTTT.

The chain links TRBV2 to TRBJ1-1, with unresolved D. Between the trimmed V and J ends, which lost 5 bases and 4 bases, there was a span of 11 bases. The CDR3 consists of 13 residues. Per germline, CDR1 SNHLY and CDR2 FYNNEI. The CDR3 sequence: CASSQGYSTEAFF. CDR3 nucleotides: TGTGCCAGCAGTCAAGGGTACAGCACTGAAGCTTTCTTT.

J is TRBJ2-7 and V is TRBV27; TRBD2 might be the D (7 bases). V lost 7 bases to trimming and J lost 3 bases, with 16 bases between them. The CDR3 contains 14 residues. Germline assignment: CDR1 MNHEY and CDR2 SMNVEV (reference sequence). DNA of the CDR3: TGTGCCAGCAACGAGGGGGGGCCCCACTACGAGCAGTACTTC. Residues: CASNEGGPHYEQYF.